The following is a TCR beta chain sequence with its context. The CDR3 has 14 residues. Deletions cut 6 bases from V and 1 base from J, with 13 bases between. Germline values: CDR1 SNHLY, CDR2 FYNNEI. Method: immunoSEQ multiplex PCR; TCRdb's copy keeps in-frame clones and lacks some. The sample includes some 70,000 clones, approximately 89% of them seen just once. The data belong to a study of OX40 agonist ivuxolimab in advanced cancers. Whole-study context: There were three patients with partial responses, one having hepatocellular carcinoma and two cutaneous melanoma.

The chain combines TRBV2 with TRBJ2-7, with D tentatively TRBD2 (6 bases). The source of this sequence is an adult with an advanced solid tumor such as melanoma, head and neck, liver or kidney cancer. Sequenced material: CD4+ or CD8+ T cells sorted from blood, taken in a trial of the OX40 agonist ivuxolimab. The CDR3 reads CASRGFGRSYEQYF. The CDR3 DNA follows: TGTGCCAGCAGGGGTTTCGGGAGATCCTACGAGCAGTACTTC.